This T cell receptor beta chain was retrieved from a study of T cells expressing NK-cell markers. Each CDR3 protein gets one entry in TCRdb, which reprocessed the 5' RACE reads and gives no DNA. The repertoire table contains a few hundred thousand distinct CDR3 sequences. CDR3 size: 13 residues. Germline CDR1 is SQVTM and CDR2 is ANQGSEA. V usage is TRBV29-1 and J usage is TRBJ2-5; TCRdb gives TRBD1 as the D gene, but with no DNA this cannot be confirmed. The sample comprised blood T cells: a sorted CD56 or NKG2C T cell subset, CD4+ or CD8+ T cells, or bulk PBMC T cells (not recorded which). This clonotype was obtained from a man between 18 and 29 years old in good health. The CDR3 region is CSVGLDTQETQYF.